This TCR beta chain was obtained from a study of T cell responses to AZD1222 COVID-19 vaccine. Study outcomes and limitations: An increase in Spike-specific TCR breadth and depth was observed after two AZD1222 doses. Just a handful of AZD1222 recipients tested seropositive at baseline.

CDR1 is ENHRY, CDR2 SYGVKD, per germline. The CDR3 covers 13 residues. Trimming left V 2 bases short and J 5 bases short, with 8 bases between. The repertoire was sequenced with immunoSEQ multiplex PCR; TCRdb's copy has only in-frame clones and lacks some. The data hold 150,000 to 190,000 clones, with 87% observed a single time. With regard to this clone: Its target is not known.

This chain links TRBV10-3 with TRBJ2-3; D uncertain. Sequences were derived from peripheral blood, sampled 28 days after the second AZD1222 dose. The TCR comes from an adult who received the AZD1222 COVID-19 vaccine. As DNA, the CDR3 is TGTGCCATCAGTGAGAGCCCGGAAGATACGCAGTATTTT. Protein product: CAISESPEDTQYF.